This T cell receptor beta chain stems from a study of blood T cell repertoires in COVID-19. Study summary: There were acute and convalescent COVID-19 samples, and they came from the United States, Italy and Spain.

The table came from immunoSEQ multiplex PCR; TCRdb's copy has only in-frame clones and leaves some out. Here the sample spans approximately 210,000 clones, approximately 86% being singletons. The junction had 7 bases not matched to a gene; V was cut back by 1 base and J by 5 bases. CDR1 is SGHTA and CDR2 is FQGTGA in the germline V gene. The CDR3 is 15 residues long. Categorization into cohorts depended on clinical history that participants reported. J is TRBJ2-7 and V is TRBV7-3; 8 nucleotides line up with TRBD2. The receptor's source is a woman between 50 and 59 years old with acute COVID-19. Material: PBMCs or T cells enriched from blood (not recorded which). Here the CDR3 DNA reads TGTGCCAGCAGCTTAAACTCGGGAGGGAGCGACGAGCAGTACTTC. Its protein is CASSLNSGGSDEQYF.